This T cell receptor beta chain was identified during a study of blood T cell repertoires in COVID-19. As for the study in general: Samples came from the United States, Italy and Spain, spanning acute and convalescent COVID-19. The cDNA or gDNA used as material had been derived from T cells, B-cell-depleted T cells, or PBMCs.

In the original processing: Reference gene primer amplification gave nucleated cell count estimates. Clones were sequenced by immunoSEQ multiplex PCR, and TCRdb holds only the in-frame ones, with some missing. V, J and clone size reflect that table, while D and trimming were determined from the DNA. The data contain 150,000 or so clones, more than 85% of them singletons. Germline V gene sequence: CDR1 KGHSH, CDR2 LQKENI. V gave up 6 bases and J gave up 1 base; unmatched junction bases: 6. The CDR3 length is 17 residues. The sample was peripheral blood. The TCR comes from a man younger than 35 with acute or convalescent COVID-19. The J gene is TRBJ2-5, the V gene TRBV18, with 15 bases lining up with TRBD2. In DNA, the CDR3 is TGTGCCAGCTCGGGGACTAGCGGGGGGCCTGTCCAAGAGACCCAGTACTTC. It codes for CASSGTSGGPVQETQYF.